At least ten counts were recorded for the clone carrying this TCR beta chain. Germline values: CDR1 SGDLS, CDR2 YYNGEE. Trimming cost V 4 bases and J 7 bases; bases outside gene matches: 17. The CDR3 has 18 amino acids. Each patient went into thyroid surgery without having received any treatment. TCRdb re-processed the PCR reads through MiXCR. The sample yields 20,000 to 25,000 clones, 15% to 20% seen once. The sample originates from a study of metastatic and nonmetastatic thyroid tumors. The rearrangement joins TRBV9 to TRBJ2-1; 10 nucleotides match TRBD2. The specimen sequenced was tumor tissue. The sequence derives from a female donor with papillary thyroid cancer or a benign thyroid nodule (not recorded which). Some clones in this sample may be carry-over from other donors' samples. The CDR3 loop reads CASSYESSGGLRGNEQFF. Here the CDR3 DNA reads TGTGCCAGCAGCTATGAGTCTAGCGGGGGCCTCCGGGGGAATGAGCAGTTCTTC.